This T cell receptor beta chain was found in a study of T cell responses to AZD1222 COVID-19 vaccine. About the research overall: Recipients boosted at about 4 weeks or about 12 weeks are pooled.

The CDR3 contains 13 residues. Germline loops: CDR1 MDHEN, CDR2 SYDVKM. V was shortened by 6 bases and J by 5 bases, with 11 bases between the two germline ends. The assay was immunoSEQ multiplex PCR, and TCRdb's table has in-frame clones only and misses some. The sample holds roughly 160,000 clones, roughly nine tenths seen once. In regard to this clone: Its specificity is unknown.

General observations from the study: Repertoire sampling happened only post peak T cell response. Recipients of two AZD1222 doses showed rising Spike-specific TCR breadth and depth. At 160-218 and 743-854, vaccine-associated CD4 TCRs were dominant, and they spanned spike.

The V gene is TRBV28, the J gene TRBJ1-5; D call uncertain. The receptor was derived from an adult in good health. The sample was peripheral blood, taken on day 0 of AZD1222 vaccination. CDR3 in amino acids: CASSLAEDQPQHF. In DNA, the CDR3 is TGTGCCAGCAGCCTTGCGGAGGATCAGCCCCAGCATTTT.